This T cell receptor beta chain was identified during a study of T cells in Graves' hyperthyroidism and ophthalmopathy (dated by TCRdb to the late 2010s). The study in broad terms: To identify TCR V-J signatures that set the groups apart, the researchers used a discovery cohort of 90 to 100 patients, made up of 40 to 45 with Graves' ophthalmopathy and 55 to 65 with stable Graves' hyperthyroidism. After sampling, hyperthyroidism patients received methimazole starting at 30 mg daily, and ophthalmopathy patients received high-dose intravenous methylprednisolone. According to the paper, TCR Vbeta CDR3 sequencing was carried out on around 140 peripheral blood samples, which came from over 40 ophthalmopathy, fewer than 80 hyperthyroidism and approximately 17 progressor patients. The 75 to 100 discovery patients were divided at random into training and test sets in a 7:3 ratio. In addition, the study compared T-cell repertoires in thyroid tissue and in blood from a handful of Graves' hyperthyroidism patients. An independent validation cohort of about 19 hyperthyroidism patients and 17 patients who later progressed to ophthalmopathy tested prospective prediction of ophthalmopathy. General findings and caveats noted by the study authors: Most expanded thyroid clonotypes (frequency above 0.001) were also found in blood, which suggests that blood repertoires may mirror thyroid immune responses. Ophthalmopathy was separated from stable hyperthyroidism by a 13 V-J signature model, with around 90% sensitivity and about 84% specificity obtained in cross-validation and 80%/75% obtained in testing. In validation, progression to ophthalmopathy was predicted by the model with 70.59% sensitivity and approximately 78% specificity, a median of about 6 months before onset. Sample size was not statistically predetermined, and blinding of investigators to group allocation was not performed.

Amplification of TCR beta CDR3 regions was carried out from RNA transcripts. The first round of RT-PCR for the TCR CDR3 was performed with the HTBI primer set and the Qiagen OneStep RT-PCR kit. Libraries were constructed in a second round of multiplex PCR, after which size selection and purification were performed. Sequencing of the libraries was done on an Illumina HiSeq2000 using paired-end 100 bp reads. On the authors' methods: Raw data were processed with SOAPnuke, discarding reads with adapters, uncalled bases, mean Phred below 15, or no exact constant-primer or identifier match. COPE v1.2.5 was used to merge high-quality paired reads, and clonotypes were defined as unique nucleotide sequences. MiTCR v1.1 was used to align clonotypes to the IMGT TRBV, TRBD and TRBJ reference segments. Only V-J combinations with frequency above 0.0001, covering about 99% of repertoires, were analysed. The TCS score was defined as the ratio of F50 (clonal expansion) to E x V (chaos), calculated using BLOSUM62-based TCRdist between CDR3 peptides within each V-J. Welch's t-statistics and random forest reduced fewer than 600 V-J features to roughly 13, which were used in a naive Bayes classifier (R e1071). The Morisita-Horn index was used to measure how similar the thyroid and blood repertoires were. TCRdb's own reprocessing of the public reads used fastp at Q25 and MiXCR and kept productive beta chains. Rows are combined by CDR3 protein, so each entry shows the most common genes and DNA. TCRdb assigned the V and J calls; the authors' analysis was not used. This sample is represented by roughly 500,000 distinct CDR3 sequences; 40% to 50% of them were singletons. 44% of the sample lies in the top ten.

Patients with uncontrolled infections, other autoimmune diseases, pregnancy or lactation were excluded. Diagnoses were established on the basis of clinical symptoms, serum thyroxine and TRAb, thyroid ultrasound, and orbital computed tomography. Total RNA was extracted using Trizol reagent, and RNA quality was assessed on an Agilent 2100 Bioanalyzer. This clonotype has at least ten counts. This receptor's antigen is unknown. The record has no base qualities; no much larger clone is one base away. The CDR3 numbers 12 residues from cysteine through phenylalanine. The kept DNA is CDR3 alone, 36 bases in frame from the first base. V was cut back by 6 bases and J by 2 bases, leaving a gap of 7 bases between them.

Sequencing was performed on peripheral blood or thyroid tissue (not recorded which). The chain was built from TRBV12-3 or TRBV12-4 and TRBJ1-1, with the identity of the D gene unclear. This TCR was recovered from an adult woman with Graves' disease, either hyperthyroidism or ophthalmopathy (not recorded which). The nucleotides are TGTGCCAGCAGGGAGGAAAACACTGAAGCTTTCTTT. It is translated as CASREENTEAFF.